This TCR beta chain was recovered during a study of shared clonotypes between healthy human individuals. Study findings and constraints: What limited the represented genetic and exposure-history diversity was the small number of donors. Researchers sampled only blood; tissue repertoires likely differ.

Method: immunoSEQ multiplex PCR; TCRdb's copy keeps in-frame clones and lacks some. The sample lists fewer than 600,000 clones; approximately 80% were seen once. Comment on this clone: What it binds is not known.

CDR1 and CDR2 from the germline V gene are GTSNPN and SVGIG (reference sequence). Trimming shortened V by 5 bases and J by 0 bases, and 17 bases separated the two germline ends. This CDR3 comprises 16 residues. Sequencing was performed on PBMCs. The chain combines TRBV30 with TRBJ1-5; a weak D match, TRBD1 (6 bases). This sequence originates from a woman aged 40 to 49 in good health. Some clones in this sample may be carry-over from other donors' samples. As DNA, the CDR3 is TGTGCCTGGGGATCGGGAGGACAGCCTAGCAATCAGCCCCAGCATTTT. Translated: CAWGSGGQPSNQPQHF.